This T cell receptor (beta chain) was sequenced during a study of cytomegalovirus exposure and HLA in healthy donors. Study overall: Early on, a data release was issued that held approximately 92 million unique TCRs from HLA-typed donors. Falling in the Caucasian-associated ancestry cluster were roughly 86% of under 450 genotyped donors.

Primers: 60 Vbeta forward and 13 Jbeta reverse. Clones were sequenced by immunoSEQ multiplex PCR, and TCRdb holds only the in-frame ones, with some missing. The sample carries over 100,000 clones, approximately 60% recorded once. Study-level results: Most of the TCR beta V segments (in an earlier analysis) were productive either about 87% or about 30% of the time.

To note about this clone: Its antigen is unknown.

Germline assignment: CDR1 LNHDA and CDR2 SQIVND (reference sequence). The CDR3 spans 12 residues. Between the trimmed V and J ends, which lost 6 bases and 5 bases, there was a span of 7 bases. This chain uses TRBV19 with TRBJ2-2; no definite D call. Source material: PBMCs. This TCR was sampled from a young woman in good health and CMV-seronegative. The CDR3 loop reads CASRTPTGELFF. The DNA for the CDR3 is TGTGCCAGTAGAACACCGACCGGGGAGCTGTTTTTT.